This T cell receptor (beta chain) derives from a study of CD8+CD57+ T cells in acquired aplastic anemia. The wider study: Isolated CD4+ and CD8+ cells, once sorted, yielded DNA averaging around 2.9 ug.

Genomic DNA acted as the template from which TCR beta VDJ combination and CDR3 sequence profiling were carried out. MiXCR was run by TCRdb on the reads, yielding one entry per CDR3 protein. The sample shows 400,000 to 450,000 distinct CDR3 sequences, roughly 68% of them seen only once. The CDR3 loop spans 15 amino acids. Looked up from germline, CDR1 is SGHTA and CDR2 is FQGNSA. Concerning this clonotype: Germline is not matched at one junction end, which may reflect a read error.

This chain connects TRBV7-2 to TRBJ2-1; TRBD2 agrees at 8 bases. Sequenced sample: sorted CD4+, CD8+, or CD8+CD57+ T cells (not recorded which) from PBMCs. The receptor's source is a human donor in good health, serving as a control. CDR3 sequence reads: CASTDGGAPYNVQFF. The CDR3 region has the DNA TGTGCCAGCACCGACGGGGGGGCCCCCTACAATGTGCAGTTCTTC.